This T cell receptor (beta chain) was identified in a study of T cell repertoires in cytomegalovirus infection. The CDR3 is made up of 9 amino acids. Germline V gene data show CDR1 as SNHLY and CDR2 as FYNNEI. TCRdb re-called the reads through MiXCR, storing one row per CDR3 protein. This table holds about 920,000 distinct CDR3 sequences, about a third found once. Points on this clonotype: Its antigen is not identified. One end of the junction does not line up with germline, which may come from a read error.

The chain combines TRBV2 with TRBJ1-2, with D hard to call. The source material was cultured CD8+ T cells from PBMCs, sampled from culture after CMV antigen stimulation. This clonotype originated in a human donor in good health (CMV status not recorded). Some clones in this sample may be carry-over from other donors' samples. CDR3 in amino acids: CASSESEVF. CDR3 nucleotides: TGTGCCAGCAGTGAAAGTGAGGTCTTC.